This is a list of T cell receptor beta chains from one sample in a study of PD-1 blockade in mismatch repair-deficient tumors. Profiling relied on immunoSEQ multiplex PCR, and the TCRdb table lists in-frame clones only, not all of them. In the table there are some 130,000 clones, 85% to 90% of which are singletons. The input for sequencing was peripheral blood, taken approximately 72 weeks after starting pembrolizumab. The receptors originated from an adult with mismatch repair-deficient cancer. CDR3s include the opening cysteine and the closing phenylalanine or tryptophan. A D gene is named only where the DNA matches it firmly. For some rows the clone size is stated as once, few or many, or as a class when expanded; others skip it.

.	TRBV7-8	TRBD2	TRBJ2-2	CASSPGFSGRAGDTGELFF	TGTGCCAGCAGCCCCGGATTTAGCGGGAGGGCCGGAGACACCGGGGAGCTGTTTTTT
few	TRBV30	TRBD1	TRBJ2-7	CACIDRGRSYEQYF	TGTGCCTGTATTGACAGGGGGCGTTCCTACGAGCAGTACTTC
.	TRBV6-5	.	TRBJ2-7	CASSARLDLYEQYF	TGTGCCAGCAGTGCCCGACTAGACCTCTACGAGCAGTACTTC
.	TRBV5-6	TRBD2	TRBJ2-3	CASSLIETSGSTDTQYF	TGTGCCAGCAGCTTAATTGAGACTAGCGGGAGCACAGATACGCAGTATTTT
.	TRBV4-1	.	TRBJ1-1	CASSQLDLVRVTMNTEAFF	TGCGCCAGCAGCCAATTAGATCTCGTCAGGGTGACAATGAACACTGAAGCTTTCTTT
.	TRBV28	.	TRBJ2-7	CASSFVPFRSYEQYF	TGTGCCAGCAGTTTTGTCCCGTTCCGCTCCTACGAGCAGTACTTC
once	TRBV19	.	TRBJ2-7	CASSMGLQGLGEQYF	TGTGCCAGTAGTATGGGGCTACAGGGTCTGGGGGAGCAGTACTTC
.	TRBV19	TRBD2	TRBJ2-7	CASSSGTSVSEQYF	TGTGCCAGTAGTTCCGGGACTAGCGTATCCGAGCAGTACTTC
few	TRBV5-1	TRBD2	TRBJ2-7	CASSFAGGYEQYF	TGCGCCAGCAGCTTTGCGGGGGGATACGAGCAGTACTTC
.	TRBV12-5	.	TRBJ2-1	CASGLPGNEQFF	TGTGCTAGTGGTTTGCCGGGGAATGAGCAGTTCTTC
.	TRBV19	.	TRBJ2-7	CAPTFLGVSGEYEQYF	TGTGCCCCTACCTTTTTGGGAGTTAGCGGAGAATACGAGCAGTACTTC
.	TRBV30	TRBD2	TRBJ2-1	CAWSVGSGRYNEQFF	TGTGCCTGGAGTGTTGGCAGCGGGAGGTACAATGAGCAGTTCTTC
.	TRBV6-5	.	TRBJ2-7	CASSYSADLGEQYF	TGTGCCAGCAGTTACTCGGCTGACCTGGGGGAGCAGTACTTC
once	TRBV5-1	.	TRBJ2-3	CASSLEGPASTDTQYF	TGCGCCAGCAGCTTGGAAGGGCCTGCTAGCACAGATACGCAGTATTTT
.	TRBV11-2	TRBD2	TRBJ2-3	CASSFSYREGWDTQYF	TGTGCCAGCAGCTTCTCCTACCGGGAGGGGTGGGATACGCAGTATTTT
.	TRBV6-5	TRBD1	TRBJ2-7	CASSYSGTGTQYF	TGTGCCAGCAGTTACTCTGGGACAGGGACTCAGTACTTC
.	TRBV30	.	TRBJ2-7	CAWKQASYEQYF	TGTGCCTGGAAGCAGGCGTCCTACGAGCAGTACTTC
.	TRBV29-1	.	TRBJ2-7	CSATAQGASRSGRFEQYF	TGCAGCGCTACAGCACAGGGGGCCAGTCGTAGCGGGAGGTTTGAGCAGTACTTC
.	TRBV11-2	.	TRBJ2-1	CASSREYYGGNYNEQFF	TGTGCCAGCAGCCGAGAATACTATGGGGGCAACTACAATGAGCAGTTCTTC
once	TRBV13	TRBD1	TRBJ2-2	CASSLGWTGSDTGELFF	TGTGCCAGCAGCTTAGGTTGGACAGGGAGCGACACCGGGGAGCTGTTTTTT
.	TRBV28	.	TRBJ1-1	CASSSLGINTEAFF	TGTGCCAGCAGTTCCCTGGGCATCAACACTGAAGCTTTCTTT
.	TRBV27	.	TRBJ1-1	CASSLQGGRSEAFF	TGTGCCAGCAGTTTACAGGGCGGAAGGTCTGAAGCTTTCTTT
once	TRBV4-1	TRBD1	TRBJ2-7	CASSQGDRRAYEQYF	TGCGCCAGCAGCCAAGGGGACAGGAGGGCCTACGAGCAGTACTTC
.	TRBV19	TRBD1	TRBJ2-2	CASRWTGINTGELFF	TGTGCCAGTAGATGGACAGGGATAAACACCGGGGAGCTGTTTTTT
once	TRBV11-2	.	TRBJ1-1	CASSLNRASTEAFF	TGTGCCAGCAGCTTGAATCGAGCTTCCACTGAAGCTTTCTTT
.	TRBV5-1	.	TRBJ2-2	CASRNPWTSTGELFF	TGCGCCAGCAGAAACCCATGGACATCGACCGGGGAGCTGTTTTTT
.	TRBV6-1	TRBD1	TRBJ2-7	CASSEARVRGSYEQYF	TGTGCCAGCAGTGAAGCCCGGGTCAGGGGGTCCTACGAGCAGTACTTC
.	TRBV6-1	TRBD1	TRBJ2-5	CASSKTGGEETQYF	TGTGCCAGCAGTAAGACAGGGGGGGAGGAGACCCAGTACTTC
.	TRBV9	TRBD2	TRBJ2-1	CASSGAGGSSYNEQFF	TGTGCCAGCAGCGGAGCGGGCGGGAGCTCCTACAATGAGCAGTTCTTC
.	TRBV5-6	TRBD1	TRBJ2-7	CASSLREKGAAQYF	TGTGCCAGCAGCTTGAGGGAGAAGGGGGCGGCCCAGTACTTC
few	TRBV29-1	.	TRBJ2-7	CSARTAVSYEQYF	TGCAGCGCCAGGACAGCGGTCTCCTACGAGCAGTACTTC
.	TRBV5-6	.	TRBJ1-1	CASSPTRGEAFF	TGTGCCAGCAGCCCGACAAGGGGTGAAGCTTTCTTT
.	TRBV25-1	TRBD2	TRBJ2-5	CASSGTSGIAETQYF	TGTGCCAGCAGTGGGACTAGCGGGATTGCAGAGACCCAGTACTTC
once	TRBV5-1	.	TRBJ2-1	CASRVMNNEQFF	TGCGCCAGCAGGGTCATGAACAATGAGCAGTTCTTC
.	TRBV28	.	TRBJ1-2	CASSFEGGAGYGYTF	TGTGCCAGCAGTTTTGAGGGGGGCGCAGGGTATGGCTACACCTTC
.	TRBV6-5	TRBD1	TRBJ1-2	CASNTGQGLYYTF	TGTGCCAGCAATACGGGACAGGGACTCTACTACACCTTC
once	TRBV28	.	TRBJ1-5	CASKHRAQPQHF	TGTGCCAGCAAACACAGGGCCCAGCCCCAGCATTTT
.	TRBV7-2	.	TRBJ2-1	CASSLGVLEIRVNEQFF	TGTGCCAGCAGCTTAGGGGTCCTAGAAATCAGAGTAAATGAGCAGTTCTTC
.	TRBV7-8	TRBD2	TRBJ2-5	CASSLGALAGQETQYF	TGTGCCAGCAGCTTAGGTGCTCTAGCGGGGCAAGAGACCCAGTACTTC
.	TRBV6-1	TRBD2	TRBJ2-3	CASSVRVAGLGDTQYF	TGTGCCAGCAGTGTTCGTGTAGCGGGATTGGGGGATACGCAGTATTTT
.	TRBV5-1	TRBD1	TRBJ2-7	CASSVGQGAYEQYF	TGCGCCAGCAGCGTGGGACAGGGGGCCTACGAGCAGTACTTC
.	TRBV18	TRBD1	TRBJ1-2	CASSPSPGQGRYGYTF	TGTGCCAGCTCACCTTCCCCGGGACAGGGGAGGTATGGCTACACCTTC
.	TRBV7-2	TRBD1	TRBJ1-5	CASSTKGTVSDQPQHF	TGTGCCAGCAGCACCAAAGGGACAGTTTCGGATCAGCCCCAGCATTTT
.	TRBV6-6	.	TRBJ1-4	CASSYLGGGEKLFF	TGTGCCAGCAGTTACTTGGGGGGAGGTGAAAAACTGTTTTTT
.	TRBV7-2	TRBD2	TRBJ2-4	CASRIAGAENIQYF	TGTGCCAGCAGAATAGCGGGAGCAGAAAACATTCAGTACTTC
.	TRBV5-1	.	TRBJ1-1	CASSSPGVPEAFF	TGCGCCAGCAGCTCCCCAGGGGTCCCTGAAGCTTTCTTT
.	TRBV7-2	.	TRBJ2-6	CASSQDNSGANVLTF	TGTGCCAGCAGCCAAGACAACTCTGGGGCCAACGTCCTGACTTTC
few	TRBV2	.	TRBJ1-1	CASSATDEAFF	TGTGCCAGCAGTGCCACAGACGAGGCTTTCTTT
few	TRBV4-3	.	TRBJ1-2	CASSQESGDNYGYTF	TGCGCCAGCAGCCAAGAATCAGGGGACAACTATGGCTACACCTTC
.	TRBV10-2	TRBD2	TRBJ2-7	CASSELAGAAYEQYF	TGCGCCAGCAGTGAACTAGCGGGAGCGGCCTACGAGCAGTACTTC
few	TRBV12-2	.	TRBJ2-2	CASRARERGRAGGTGELFF	TGTGCAAGTCGCGCCCGGGAGCGCGGGAGGGCCGGAGGCACCGGGGAGCTGTTTTTT
.	TRBV28	.	TRBJ2-4	CASSLDINIQYF	TGTGCCAGCAGTTTGGATATAAACATTCAGTACTTC
.	TRBV7-3	TRBD2	TRBJ2-3	CASSPSSVAGTQYF	TGTGCCAGCAGCCCCTCGTCTGTAGCGGGAACGCAGTATTTT
.	TRBV4-3	.	TRBJ2-7	CASSQDLGREQYF	TGCGCCAGCAGCCAAGATCTCGGCCGGGAGCAGTACTTC
.	TRBV4-3	TRBD1	TRBJ2-1	CASSQGMGQGYNEQFF	TGCGCCAGCAGCCAAGGGATGGGACAGGGCTACAATGAGCAGTTCTTC
.	TRBV4-3	.	TRBJ1-2	CASSQDRQLYGYTF	TGCGCCAGCAGCCAAGATAGGCAGCTGTATGGCTACACCTTC
.	TRBV6-1	.	TRBJ1-2	CASSGMGRGNYGYTF	TGTGCCAGCAGTGGGATGGGCAGGGGAAACTATGGCTACACCTTC
.	TRBV6-6	TRBD2	TRBJ2-2	CASTTGGPGSAGELFF	TGTGCCAGCACCACGGGAGGTCCAGGGTCGGCCGGGGAGCTGTTTTTT
.	TRBV20-1	.	TRBJ2-3	CSASLVDTQYF	TGCAGTGCTTCGTTGGTGGATACGCAGTATTTT
.	TRBV5-5	TRBD1	TRBJ2-1	CASSSTGGSSYNEQFF	TGTGCCAGCAGCTCTACAGGGGGGAGCTCCTACAATGAGCAGTTCTTC